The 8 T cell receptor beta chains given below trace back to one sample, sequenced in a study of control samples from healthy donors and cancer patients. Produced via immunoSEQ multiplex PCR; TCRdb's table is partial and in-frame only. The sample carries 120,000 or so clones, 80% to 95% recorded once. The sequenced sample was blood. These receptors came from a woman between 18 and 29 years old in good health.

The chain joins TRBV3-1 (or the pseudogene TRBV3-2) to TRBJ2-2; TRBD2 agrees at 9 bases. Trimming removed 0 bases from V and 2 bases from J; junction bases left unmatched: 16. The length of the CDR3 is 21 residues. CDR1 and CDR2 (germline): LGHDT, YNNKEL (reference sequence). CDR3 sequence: CASSQDRGTPGTSPNTGELFF. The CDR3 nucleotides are TGTGCCAGCAGCCAAGATCGGGGAACCCCCGGGACTAGCCCTAACACCGGGGAGCTGTTTTTT.

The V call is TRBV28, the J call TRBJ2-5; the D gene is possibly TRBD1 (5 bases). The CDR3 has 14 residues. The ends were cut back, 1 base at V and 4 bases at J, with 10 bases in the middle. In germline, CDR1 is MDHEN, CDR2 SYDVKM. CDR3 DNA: TGTGCCAGCAGTTTATTCCCCCAGGGAGAGACCCAGTACTTC. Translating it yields CASSLFPQGETQYF.

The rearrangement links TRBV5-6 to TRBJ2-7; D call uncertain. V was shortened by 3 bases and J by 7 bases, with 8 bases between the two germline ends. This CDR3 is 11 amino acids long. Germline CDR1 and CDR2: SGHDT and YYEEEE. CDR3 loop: CASSSALEQYF. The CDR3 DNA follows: TGTGCCAGCAGCTCCGCTTTAGAGCAGTACTTC.

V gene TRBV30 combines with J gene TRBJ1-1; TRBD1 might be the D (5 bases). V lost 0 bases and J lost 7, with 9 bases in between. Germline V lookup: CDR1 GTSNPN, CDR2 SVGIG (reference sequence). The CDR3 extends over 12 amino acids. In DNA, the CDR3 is TGTGCCTGGAGTGTCACGCAGGGTGAAGCTTTCTTT. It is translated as CAWSVTQGEAFF.

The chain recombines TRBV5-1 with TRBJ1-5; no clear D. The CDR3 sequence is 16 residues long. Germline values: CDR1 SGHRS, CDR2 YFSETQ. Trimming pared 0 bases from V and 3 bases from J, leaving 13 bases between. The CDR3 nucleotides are TGCGCCAGCAGCTTGGGAGGCAGGAATGCCAATCAGCCCCAGCATTTT. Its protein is CASSLGGRNANQPQHF.

CDR3 in amino acids: CASSSTGTLEKLFF. The CDR3 DNA follows: TGTGCCAGCAGCTCGACAGGGACGCTTGAAAAACTGTTTTTT. The chain joins TRBV7-8 to TRBJ1-4; 7 nucleotides agree with TRBD1. CDR1 and CDR2 (germline): SGHVS, FQNEAQ. V shed 4 bases and J 7 bases; nucleotides not matched to a gene: 6. This CDR3 contains 14 residues.

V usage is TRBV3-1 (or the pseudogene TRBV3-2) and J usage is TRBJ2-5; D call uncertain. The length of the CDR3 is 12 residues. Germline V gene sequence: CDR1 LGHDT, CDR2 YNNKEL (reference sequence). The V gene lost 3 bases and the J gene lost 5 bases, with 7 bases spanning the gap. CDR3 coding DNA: TGTGCCAGCAGCCATAACCGGGAGACCCAGTACTTC. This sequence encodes CASSHNRETQYF.

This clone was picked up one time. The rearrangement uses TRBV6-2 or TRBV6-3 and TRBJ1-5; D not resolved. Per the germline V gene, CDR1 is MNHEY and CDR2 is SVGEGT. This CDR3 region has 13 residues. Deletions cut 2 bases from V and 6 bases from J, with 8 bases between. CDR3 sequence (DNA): TGTGCCAGCAGTTACGGGGTCTTTCAGCCCCAGCATTTT. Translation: CASSYGVFQPQHF.